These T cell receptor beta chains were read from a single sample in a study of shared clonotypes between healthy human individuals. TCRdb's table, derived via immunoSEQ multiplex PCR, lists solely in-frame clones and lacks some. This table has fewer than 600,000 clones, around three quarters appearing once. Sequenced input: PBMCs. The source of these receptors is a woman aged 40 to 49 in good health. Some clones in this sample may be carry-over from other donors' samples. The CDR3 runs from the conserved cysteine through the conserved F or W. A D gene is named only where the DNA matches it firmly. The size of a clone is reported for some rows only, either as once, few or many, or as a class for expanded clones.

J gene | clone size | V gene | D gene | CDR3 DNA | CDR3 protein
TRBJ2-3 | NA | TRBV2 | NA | TGTGCCAGCAGTTTACGGCTAGCGAAAAGCACAGATACGCAGTATTTT | CASSLRLAKSTDTQYF
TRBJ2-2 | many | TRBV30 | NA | TGTGCCTGGAGTGTACCGGTAACGGAGCTGTTTTTT | CAWSVPVTELFF
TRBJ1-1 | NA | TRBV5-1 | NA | TGCGCCAGCAGCTTGGGCGGCCAGAACACTGAAGCTTTCTTT | CASSLGGQNTEAFF
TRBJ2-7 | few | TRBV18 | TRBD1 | TGTGCCAGCTCACAAAATCAACAGGGGGGCGAGCAGTACTTC | CASSQNQQGGEQYF
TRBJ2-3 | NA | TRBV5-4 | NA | TGTGCCAGCAGCCTCCGGGACCCCACAGATACGCAGTATTTT | CASSLRDPTDTQYF
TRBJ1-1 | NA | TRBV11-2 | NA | TGTGCCAGCAGCTTTAGGGTGGATGAAGCTTTCTTT | CASSFRVDEAFF
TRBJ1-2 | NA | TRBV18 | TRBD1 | TGTGCCAGCTCACCACAACCCTCCGGCAGGGGGCCTGGCTACACCTTC | CASSPQPSGRGPGYTF
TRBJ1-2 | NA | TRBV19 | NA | TGTGCCAGTAGTTACGGGGGCAGGGAGTTGAATCATGGCTACACCTTC | CASSYGGRELNHGYTF
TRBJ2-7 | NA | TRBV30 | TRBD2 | TGTGCCTGGAGCCGACTAGCGGGCAGCTACGAGCAGTACTTC | CAWSRLAGSYEQYF
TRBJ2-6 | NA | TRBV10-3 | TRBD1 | TGTGCCATCACCGGACAGGGGGCGGCTGGGGCCAACGTCCTGACTTTC | CAITGQGAAGANVLTF
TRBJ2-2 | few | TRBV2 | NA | TGTGCCAGCCAGGAGGGACAGAAAAACACCGGGGAGCTGTTTTTT | CASQEGQKNTGELFF
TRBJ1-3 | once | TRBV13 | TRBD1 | TGTGCCAGCAGCTCTCGGGGACAGGGAAACACCATATATTTT | CASSSRGQGNTIYF
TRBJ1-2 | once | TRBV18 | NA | TGTGCCAGCTCACCCTTGAGTAGAACCGGGGATCGTGATGGCTACACCTTC | CASSPLSRTGDRDGYTF
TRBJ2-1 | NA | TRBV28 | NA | TGTGCCAGCAGTTTTTCGGGGAATAATGAGCAGTTCTTC | CASSFSGNNEQFF
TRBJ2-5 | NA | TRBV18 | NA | TGTGCCAGCTCCATTCGGCCTTTCCGGGGATTGTACCAAGAGACCCAGTACTTC | CASSIRPFRGLYQETQYF
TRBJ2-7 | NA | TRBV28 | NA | TGTGCCAGCAGTTCTTGGGCAGTCAATTCCTACGAGCAGTACTTC | CASSSWAVNSYEQYF
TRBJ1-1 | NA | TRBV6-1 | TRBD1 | TGTGCCAGCAGTGAAGTGGCGGGACAGGGTTTTGAAGCTTTCTTT | CASSEVAGQGFEAFF
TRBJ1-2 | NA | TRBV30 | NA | TGTGCCTGGAGTGAGGTACAAGGCGATGGCTACACCTTC | CAWSEVQGDGYTF
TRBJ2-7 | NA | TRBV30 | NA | TGTGCCTGGAGTGTATCCCGGGACGAGCAGTACTTC | CAWSVSRDEQYF
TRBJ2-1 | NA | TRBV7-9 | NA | TGTGCCAGCAGCTTACGGGCAGGACAGAGGAATGAGCAGTTCTTC | CASSLRAGQRNEQFF
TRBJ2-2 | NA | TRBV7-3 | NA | TGTGCCAGCAGCTTAACTGGAGAGCTGTTTTTT | CASSLTGELFF
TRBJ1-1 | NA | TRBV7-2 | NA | TGTGCCAGCAGCTTCTCGGGGAACACTGAAGCTTTCTTT | CASSFSGNTEAFF
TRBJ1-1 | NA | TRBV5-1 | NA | TGCGCCAGCAGCTTGGTGGCAGATACTGAAGCTTTCTTT | CASSLVADTEAFF
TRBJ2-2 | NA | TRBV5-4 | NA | TGTGCCAGCAGCGGCCGGACGGCGAACACCGGGGAGCTGTTTTTT | CASSGRTANTGELFF
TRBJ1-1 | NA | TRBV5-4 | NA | TGTGCCAGCAGCTTGGGGGGGAACACTGAAGCTTTCTTT | CASSLGGNTEAFF
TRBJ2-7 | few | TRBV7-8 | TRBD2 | TGTGCCAGCAGCTCTCGACTAGCGGGAAGCTACGAGCAGTACTTC | CASSSRLAGSYEQYF
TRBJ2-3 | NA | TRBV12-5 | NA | TGTGCTAGTGGTTTGCTGGGCGGGAGCACAGATACGCAGTATTTT | CASGLLGGSTDTQYF
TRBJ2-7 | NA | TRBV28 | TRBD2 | TGTGCCAGCAGGGGGCTAGTAGATCCCCGCGGGGGCTACGAGCAGTACTTC | CASRGLVDPRGGYEQYF
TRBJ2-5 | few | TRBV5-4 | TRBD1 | TGCGCCAGCAGCCAAGAAGCCGGGACAGGCGGTGAGACCCAGTACTTC | CASSQEAGTGGETQYF
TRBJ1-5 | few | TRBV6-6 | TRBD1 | TGTGCCAGCAGTCGAGGGGGCTTGGGCAATCAGCCCCAGCATTTT | CASSRGGLGNQPQHF
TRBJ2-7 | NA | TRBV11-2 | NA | TGTGCCAGCAGCTTAGTGGGGGCCTCCTACGAGCAGTACTTC | CASSLVGASYEQYF
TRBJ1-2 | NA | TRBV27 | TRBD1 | TGTGCCAGCAGTGCCCTCACAGGGGGCAGTGGCTACACCTTC | CASSALTGGSGYTF
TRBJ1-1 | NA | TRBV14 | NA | TGTGCCAGCAGCCAAGTGGTGATGACTGAAGCTTTCTTT | CASSQVVMTEAFF
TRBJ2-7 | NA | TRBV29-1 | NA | TGCAGCGTTGTGCTAGCGCTGGCGGGGAACGAGCAGTACTTC | CSVVLALAGNEQYF
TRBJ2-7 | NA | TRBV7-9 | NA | TGTGCCAGCAGCTTAGGGGGTTTTTCCTACGAGCAGTACTTC | CASSLGGFSYEQYF
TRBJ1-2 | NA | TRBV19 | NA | TGTGCCAGTAGTATAGGGGCGGAAAACTATGGCTACACCTTC | CASSIGAENYGYTF
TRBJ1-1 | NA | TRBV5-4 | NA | TGTGCCAGCAGCTTGTCCGCAGACATTGCTGAAGCTTTCTTT | CASSLSADIAEAFF
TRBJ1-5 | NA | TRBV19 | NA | TGTGCCAGTAGTATAGGGGGGGGAAGTAATCAGCCCCAGCATTTT | CASSIGGGSNQPQHF
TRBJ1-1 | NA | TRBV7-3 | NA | TGTGCCAGCAGCTTGGTGGGCCCTATGAACACTGAAGCTTTCTTT | CASSLVGPMNTEAFF
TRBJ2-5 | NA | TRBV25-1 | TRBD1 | TGTGCCAGCATCAGGACAGGAGTGGAGGTAGAGACCCAGTACTTC | CASIRTGVEVETQYF
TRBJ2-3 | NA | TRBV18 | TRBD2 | TGTGCCAGCTCACCAGAAGTGACGACTAGCGCCACAGATACGCAGTATTTT | CASSPEVTTSATDTQYF
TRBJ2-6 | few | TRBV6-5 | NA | TGTGCCAGCAGCTCAGGGATTTCTGGGGCCAACGTCCTGACTTTC | CASSSGISGANVLTF
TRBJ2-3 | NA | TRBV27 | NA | TGTGCCAGCAGCCGGACAGTTTTTAGCACAGATACGCAGTATTTT | CASSRTVFSTDTQYF
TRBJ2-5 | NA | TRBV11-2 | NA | TGTGCCAGCAGCTTGGGGGTGACCTCGAGCGAGACCCAGTACTTC | CASSLGVTSSETQYF
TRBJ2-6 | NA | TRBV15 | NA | TGTGCCACCCGGGCCTCCTCTGGGGCCAACGTCCTGACTTTC | CATRASSGANVLTF
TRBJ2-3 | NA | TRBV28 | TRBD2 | TGTGCCAGCAGTTCGCAGCGGGAGACAGATACGCAGTATTTT | CASSSQRETDTQYF
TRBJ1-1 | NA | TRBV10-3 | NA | TGTGCCATCAGCCCGGGACAAACGAACACTGAAGCTTTCTTT | CAISPGQTNTEAFF
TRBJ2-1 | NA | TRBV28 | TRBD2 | TGTGCCAGCAGGGCTAGCGGGATAGGTGAGCAGTTCTTC | CASRASGIGEQFF
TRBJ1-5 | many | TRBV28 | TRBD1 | TGTGCCAGCAGTTTCACCATCTACAGGGGGCCTACTCAGCCCCAGCATTTT | CASSFTIYRGPTQPQHF
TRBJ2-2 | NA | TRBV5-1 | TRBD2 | TGCGCCAGCAGCTTAGGACTAGCGGAAACCGGGGAGCTGTTTTTT | CASSLGLAETGELFF
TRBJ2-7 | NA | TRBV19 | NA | TGTGCCAGTAGTTCCCGACAGGCCGAGAGCTCCTACGAGCAGTACTTC | CASSSRQAESSYEQYF